This TCR beta chain appears in the sequencing data of a study of blood T cell repertoires in COVID-19. This CDR3 is built from 15 residues. CDR1 and CDR2 from the germline V gene are SGHAT and FQNNGV. Trimming took 1 base from V and 6 from J; bases not matched to a gene: 1. Using immunoSEQ multiplex PCR, the repertoire was profiled, and TCRdb retains in-frame clones only, with some absent. The table includes around 200,000 clones, around three quarters detected once. Sequences were obtained from peripheral blood. V gene TRBV11-2 combines with J gene TRBJ1-4, with 11 bases matching TRBD1. This receptor was identified in a woman between 65 and 79 years old with acute or convalescent COVID-19. The CDR3 nucleotides read TGTGCCAGCAGCTTAGGGGGACAGGGGGATGAAAAACTGTTTTTT. The encoded protein is CASSLGGQGDEKLFF.